This entry lists 23 T cell receptor beta chains sequenced from one sample in a study of OX40 agonist ivuxolimab in advanced cancers. This table comes from immunoSEQ multiplex PCR, and its TCRdb copy is limited to in-frame clones, with some not included. The sample consists of roughly 92,000 clones, roughly four fifths of them appearing once. This sample comprised CD4+ or CD8+ T cells sorted from blood, obtained in a trial of the OX40 agonist ivuxolimab. Every receptor here comes from an adult with an advanced solid tumor such as melanoma, head and neck, liver or kidney cancer.

The V call is TRBV5-1, the J call TRBJ2-3; D remains ambiguous. This CDR3 contains 15 residues. With 1 base removed from V and 5 bases from J, the gap between germline ends came to 14 bases. The germline V gene has CDR1 SGHRS and CDR2 YFSETQ. The CDR3 nucleotides are TGCGCCAGCAGCTTGCGTGCGCAAGAGGAAGATACGCAGTATTTT. Encoded protein: CASSLRAQEEDTQYF.

In this sample, this clone turned up a few times. As DNA, the CDR3 is TGTGCCAGCACCAGAGGGTCCGGAGATAATTCACCCCTCCACTTT. Amino acids: CASTRGSGDNSPLHF. This chain connects TRBV7-2 to TRBJ1-6; D unresolved. V lost 7 bases and J 5 bases, leaving 15 bases between the germline ends. The germline V gene has CDR1 SGHTA and CDR2 FQGNSA. CDR3 length: 15 residues.

The chain has TRBV4-1 and TRBJ1-4; maybe TRBD1 (5 bases). V lost 0 bases and J 8 bases, leaving 7 bases between the germline ends. Germline-derived CDR1 and CDR2 are MGHRA and YSYEKL. This CDR3 is built from 13 residues. The CDR3: CASSQDGGEKLFF. The CDR3 DNA follows: TGCGCCAGCAGCCAAGATGGGGGAGAAAAACTGTTTTTT.

This chain connects TRBV29-1 to TRBJ2-7; TRBD2 aligns across 13 bases. The trim removed 6 bases at V and 3 bases at J, leaving 11 bases unmatched. The germline V gene has CDR1 SQVTM and CDR2 ANQGSEA. This CDR3 is built from 16 residues. The CDR3 sequence: CSVLGTSGISGYEQYF. CDR3 nucleotide sequence: TGCAGCGTCCTCGGGACTAGCGGGATTAGCGGCTACGAGCAGTACTTC.

This clone came up once. The chain recombines TRBV5-1 with TRBJ1-2; 7 nucleotides match TRBD1. The germline gives CDR1 SGHRS, CDR2 YFSETQ. Germline trimming cut 4 bases from V and 7 bases from J; bases unmatched to any gene: 10. This CDR3 is 14 amino acids long. Written as DNA, the CDR3 is TGCGCCAGCAGCGGCCGGGACAGTCTAGGTGGCTACACCTTC. Protein sequence: CASSGRDSLGGYTF.

This clone was recorded only once. V usage is TRBV15 and J usage is TRBJ2-7; the D gene is possibly TRBD2 (5 bases). The germline gives CDR1 LNHNV, CDR2 YYDKDF (reference sequence). V was shortened by 0 bases and J by 3 bases, with 15 bases between the two germline ends. This CDR3 is built from 16 residues. CDR3 nucleotide sequence: TGTGCCACCAGCAGAGATTGGGCCGAGGGCCACTACGAGCAGTACTTC. This sequence encodes CATSRDWAEGHYEQYF.

This clone was seen many times. In the same sample, other DNA sequences code for this CDR3. V and J are TRBV11-2 and TRBJ2-3; D is unresolved. Trimming cost V 1 base and J 2 bases, with 10 bases left between them. CDR1 is SGHAT and CDR2 is FQNNGV in the germline V gene. CDR3 length equals 15 residues. CDR3 sequence: CASSLGLGNTDTQYF. The DNA for the CDR3 is TGTGCCAGCAGCTTAGGGCTAGGCAACACAGATACGCAGTATTTT.

The chain joins TRBV4-3 to TRBJ2-3; 12 bases agree with TRBD2. The CDR3 is made up of 15 amino acids. From germline, CDR1 is LGHNA and CDR2 YSLEER. Germline trimming cut 1 base from V and 4 bases from J; bases unmatched to any gene: 0. This chain's CDR3 is CASSQASGGADTQYF. CDR3 nucleotide sequence: TGCGCCAGCAGCCAAGCTAGCGGGGGGGCAGATACGCAGTATTTT.

The chain joins TRBV6-6 to TRBJ1-2; D is undetermined. Germline V lookup: CDR1 MNHNY, CDR2 SVGAGI (reference sequence). The CDR3 contains 13 residues. With 6 bases removed from V and 4 bases from J, the gap between germline ends came to 12 bases. CDR3 DNA sequence: TGTGCCAGCAGACCCGGGGTCGGCTATGGCTACACCTTC. Amino acids: CASRPGVGYGYTF.

About this clone: This sample includes further DNA sequences coding for the same CDR3. The chain has TRBV2 and TRBJ2-7, with D maybe TRBD2 (5 bases). V was pared by 6 bases and J by 0 bases, with 9 bases between. The CDR3 spans 13 residues. The germline V gene has CDR1 SNHLY and CDR2 FYNNEI. The CDR3 loop is CASRPGSSYEQYF. In nucleotides, the CDR3 is TGTGCCAGCAGACCGGGGTCCTCCTACGAGCAGTACTTC.

The rearrangement joins TRBV19 to TRBJ2-6, with unresolved D. In germline, CDR1 is LNHDA, CDR2 SQIVND (reference sequence). This CDR3 has 13 amino acids. V was shortened by 10 bases and J by 0 bases, with 7 bases between the two germline ends. CDR3 nucleotide sequence: TGTGCCACCGAGAGCTCTGGGGCCAACGTCCTGACTTTC. It codes for CATESSGANVLTF. Full variable domain (missing parts from reference TRBV19 and TRBJ2-6): DGGITQSPKYLFRKEGQNVTLSCEQNLNHDAMYWYRQDPGQGLRLIYYSQIVNDFQKGDIAEGYSVSREKKESFPLTVTSAQKNPTAFYLCATESSGANVLTFGAGSRLTVL.

The chain recombines TRBV9 with TRBJ2-3, with 9 bases fitting TRBD1. CDR3 length equals 16 residues. Germline lookup yields CDR1 SGDLS and CDR2 YYNGEE. Unmatched junction bases numbered 10, after V lost 4 bases and J lost 4 bases. The CDR3 here is CASSLHGQGTADTQYF. CDR3 DNA sequence: TGTGCCAGCAGCCTCCATGGACAGGGGACAGCAGATACGCAGTATTTT.

The V gene is TRBV29-1, the J gene TRBJ2-7, with a weak D call TRBD2 (7 bases). With 1 base removed from V and 7 bases from J, the gap between germline ends came to 11 bases. CDR3 length equals 12 residues. CDR1 and CDR2 from the germline V gene are SQVTM and ANQGSEA. CDR3 loop: CSVEAGRGEQYF. CDR3 DNA: TGCAGCGTTGAAGCAGGGAGGGGGGAGCAGTACTTC.

The chain couples TRBV4-1 to TRBJ2-1; D is undetermined. V dropped 4 bases and J dropped 15 bases, with 10 bases sitting between them. This CDR3 is 10 amino acids long. The germline V gene has CDR1 MGHRA and CDR2 YSYEKL. The CDR3 protein is CASSPKTPFF. The CDR3, as DNA: TGCGCCAGCAGCCCGAAGACCCCGTTCTTC.

The chain joins TRBV5-1 to TRBJ2-5; TRBD2 aligns across 8 bases. The J call could be wrong; TRBJ2-7 is a better fit for the DNA end. This CDR3 is 14 amino acids long. Germline V gene sequence: CDR1 SGHRS, CDR2 YFSETQ. CDR3 bases: TGCGCCAGCAGCTTGACTAGCGGCTCCTACGAGCAGTACTTC. It specifies CASSLTSGSYEQYF.

The chain uses TRBV6-4 and TRBJ2-3; 9 bases match TRBD2. Germline lookup yields CDR1 MRHNA and CDR2 SNTAGT. The CDR3 has 15 residues. The J segment lost 3 bases and the V segment lost 10 bases, leaving 11 bases of the junction unmatched. This chain's CDR3 is CATGQTSGTTDTQYF. Written as DNA, the CDR3 is TGTGCCACGGGCCAGACTAGCGGCACGACAGATACGCAGTATTTT.

The chain carries TRBV14 and TRBJ2-7, with D unresolved. Trimming removed 1 base at V and 4 bases at J, with 20 bases between. This CDR3 contains 17 residues. Germline-derived CDR1 and CDR2 are SGHDN and FVKESK. The CDR3 spells CASSQVRPIEIGYEQYF. CDR3 bases: TGTGCCAGCAGCCAAGTGAGACCTATTGAGATCGGGTACGAGCAGTACTTC.

J is TRBJ1-1 and V is TRBV10-3; D is undetermined. Per germline, CDR1 ENHRY and CDR2 SYGVKD. The V gene lost 3 bases and the J gene lost 6 bases, with 17 bases spanning the gap. CDR3 length equals 15 residues. As DNA, the CDR3 is TGTGCCATCAGTGAAAGGACTTCTGGGTTTCCTGAAGCTTTCTTT. This codes for CAISERTSGFPEAFF.

This clone has more than one count but fewer than ten. The genes are TRBV27 and TRBJ1-4; 12 positions agree with TRBD1. Germline assignment: CDR1 MNHEY and CDR2 SMNVEV (reference sequence). J gave up 10 bases and V 3 bases, and 9 bases lay outside the gene matches. The CDR3 is 16 amino acids. CDR3 in amino acids: CASSLAGTGGAGKLFF. The CDR3 DNA reads as TGTGCCAGCAGTTTGGCCGGGACAGGGGGCGCGGGAAAACTGTTTTTT.

The chain is built from TRBV12-5 and TRBJ1-5; the match to TRBD1 covers 8 bases. The V gene's germline CDR1 is LGHNT and CDR2 FRNRAP. After removal of 4 bases from V and 5 bases from J, the junction contained 13 bases not matched to a gene. The CDR3 covers 17 residues. The CDR3: CASGSTTQGAGDQPQHF. CDR3 DNA: TGTGCTAGTGGTTCAACTACTCAGGGGGCGGGAGATCAGCCCCAGCATTTT.

CDR3: CASSRRGATGNTIYF. The CDR3 coding sequence is TGTGCCAGCAGCCGCCGGGGGGCCACTGGAAACACCATATATTTT. The V call is TRBV14, the J call TRBJ1-3, with D possibly matching TRBD1 (6 bases). The CDR3 length is 15 residues. The V gene lost 4 bases and the J gene lost 2 bases, with 12 bases spanning the gap. CDR1 SGHDN and CDR2 FVKESK come from the germline V gene.

The chain joins TRBV21-1 to TRBJ2-7. TRBV21-1 is labeled a pseudogene. This CDR3 has 9 residues. This CDR3 reads CAREYEQYF. CDR3 in DNA: TGTGCCAGAGAATACGAGCAGTACTTC.

The V and J genes are TRBV6-8 and TRBJ1-4; TRBD1 matches 8 bases. The germline CDR1 and CDR2 sequences are MNHGY and SAAAGT. Germline trimming cut 6 bases from V and 4 bases from J; bases unmatched to any gene: 16. The CDR3 contains 18 residues. This CDR3 is CASRNRQGNGEDNEKLFF. CDR3 coding DNA: TGTGCCAGCAGAAACCGACAGGGGAATGGGGAGGATAATGAAAAACTGTTTTTT.